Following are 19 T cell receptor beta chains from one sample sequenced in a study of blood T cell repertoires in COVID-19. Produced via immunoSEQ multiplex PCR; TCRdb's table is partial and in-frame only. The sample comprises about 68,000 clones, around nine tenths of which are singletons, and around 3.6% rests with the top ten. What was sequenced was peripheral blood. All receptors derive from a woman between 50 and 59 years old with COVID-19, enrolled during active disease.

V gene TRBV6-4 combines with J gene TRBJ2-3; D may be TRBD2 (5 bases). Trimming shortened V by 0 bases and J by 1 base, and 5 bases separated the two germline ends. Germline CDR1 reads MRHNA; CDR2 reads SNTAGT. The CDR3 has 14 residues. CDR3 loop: CASSDSAGTDTQYF. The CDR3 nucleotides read TGTGCCAGCAGTGACTCAGCGGGCACAGATACGCAGTATTTT.

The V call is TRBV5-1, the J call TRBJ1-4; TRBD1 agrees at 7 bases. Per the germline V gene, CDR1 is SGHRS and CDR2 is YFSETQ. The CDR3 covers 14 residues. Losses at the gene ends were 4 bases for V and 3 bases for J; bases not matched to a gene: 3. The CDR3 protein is CASSAGTANEKLFF. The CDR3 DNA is TGCGCCAGCAGCGCTGGGACAGCTAATGAAAAACTGTTTTTT. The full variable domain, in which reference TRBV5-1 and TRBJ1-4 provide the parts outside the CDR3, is KAGVTQTPRYLIKTRGQQVTLSCSPISGHRSVSWYQQTPGQGLQFLFEYFSETQRNKGNFPGRFSGRQFSNSRSEMNVSTLELGDSALYLCASSAGTANEKLFFGSGTQLSVL.

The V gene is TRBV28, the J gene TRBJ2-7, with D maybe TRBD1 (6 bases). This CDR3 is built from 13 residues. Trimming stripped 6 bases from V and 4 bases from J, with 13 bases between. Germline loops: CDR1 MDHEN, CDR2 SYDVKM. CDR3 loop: CASRLQGRYEQYF. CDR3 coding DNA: TGTGCCAGCAGACTACAGGGCCGATACGAGCAGTACTTC.

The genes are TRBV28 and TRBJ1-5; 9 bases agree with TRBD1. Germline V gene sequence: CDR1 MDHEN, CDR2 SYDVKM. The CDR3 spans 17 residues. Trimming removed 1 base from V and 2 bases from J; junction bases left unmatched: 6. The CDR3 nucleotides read TGTGCCAGCAGTTTATCGACGGGACAGGGTGGCAATCAGCCCCAGCATTTT. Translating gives CASSLSTGQGGNQPQHF.

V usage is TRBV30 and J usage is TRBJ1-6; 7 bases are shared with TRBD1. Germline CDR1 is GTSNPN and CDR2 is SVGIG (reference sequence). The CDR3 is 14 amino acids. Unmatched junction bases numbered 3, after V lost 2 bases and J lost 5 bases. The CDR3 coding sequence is TGTGCCTGGAGTTCCGGGACAGATAATTCACCCCTCCACTTT. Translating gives CAWSSGTDNSPLHF.

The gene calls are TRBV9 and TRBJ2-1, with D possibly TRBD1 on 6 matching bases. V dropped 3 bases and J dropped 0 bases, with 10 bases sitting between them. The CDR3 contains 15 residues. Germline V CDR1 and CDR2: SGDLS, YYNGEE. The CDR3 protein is CASSATGDSYNEQFF. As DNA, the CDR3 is TGTGCCAGCAGCGCGACAGGTGACTCCTACAATGAGCAGTTCTTC.

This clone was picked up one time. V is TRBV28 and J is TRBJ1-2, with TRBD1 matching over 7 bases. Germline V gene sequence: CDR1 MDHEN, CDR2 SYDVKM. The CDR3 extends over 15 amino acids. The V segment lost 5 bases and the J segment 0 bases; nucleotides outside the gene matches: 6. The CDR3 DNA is TGTGCCAGCAGTCCCAACAGGGGTACTAACTATGGCTACACCTTC. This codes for CASSPNRGTNYGYTF.

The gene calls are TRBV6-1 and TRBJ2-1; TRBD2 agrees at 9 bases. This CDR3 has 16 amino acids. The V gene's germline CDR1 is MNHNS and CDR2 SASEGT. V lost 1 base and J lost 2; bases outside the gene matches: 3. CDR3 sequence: CASSEELAGAYNEQFF. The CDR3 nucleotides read TGTGCCAGCAGTGAAGAGTTAGCGGGGGCCTACAATGAGCAGTTCTTC.

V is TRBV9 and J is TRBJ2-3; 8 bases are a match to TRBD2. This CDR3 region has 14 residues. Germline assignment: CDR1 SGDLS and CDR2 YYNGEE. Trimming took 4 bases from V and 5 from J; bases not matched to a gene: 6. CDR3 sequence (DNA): TGTGCCAGCAGCTTAACTAGCGGAATAGATACGCAGTATTTT. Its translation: CASSLTSGIDTQYF.

This chain's CDR3 is CASRTLTGPEGQPQHF. CDR3 nucleotide sequence: TGTGCCAGCAGAACCCTGACAGGGCCTGAGGGACAGCCCCAGCATTTT. The V and J genes are TRBV27 and TRBJ1-5; 7 bases match TRBD1. The trim removed 6 bases at V and 7 bases at J, leaving 15 bases unmatched. The CDR3 loop spans 16 amino acids. Per germline, CDR1 MNHEY and CDR2 SMNVEV (reference sequence).

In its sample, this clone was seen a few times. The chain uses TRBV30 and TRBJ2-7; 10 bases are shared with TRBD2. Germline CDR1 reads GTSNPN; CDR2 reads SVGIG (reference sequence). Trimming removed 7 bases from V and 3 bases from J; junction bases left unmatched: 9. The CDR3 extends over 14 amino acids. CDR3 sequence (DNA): TGTGCCTTAACAACTAGCGGGATCCTCTACGAGCAGTACTTC. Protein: CALTTSGILYEQYF.

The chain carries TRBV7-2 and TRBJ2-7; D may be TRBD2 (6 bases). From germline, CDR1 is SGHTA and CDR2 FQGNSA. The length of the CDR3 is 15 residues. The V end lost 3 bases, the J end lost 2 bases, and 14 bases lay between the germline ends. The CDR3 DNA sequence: TGTGCCAGCAGCTTCTTCCGGGACTTCCCCTACGAGCAGTACTTC. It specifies CASSFFRDFPYEQYF.

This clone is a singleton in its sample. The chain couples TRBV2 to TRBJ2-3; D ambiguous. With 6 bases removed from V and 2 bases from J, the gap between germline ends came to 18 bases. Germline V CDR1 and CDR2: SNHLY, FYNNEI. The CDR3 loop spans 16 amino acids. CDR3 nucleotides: TGTGCCAGCAGCTCCTTCATCCCGACTTACACAGATACGCAGTATTTT. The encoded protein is CASSSFIPTYTDTQYF.

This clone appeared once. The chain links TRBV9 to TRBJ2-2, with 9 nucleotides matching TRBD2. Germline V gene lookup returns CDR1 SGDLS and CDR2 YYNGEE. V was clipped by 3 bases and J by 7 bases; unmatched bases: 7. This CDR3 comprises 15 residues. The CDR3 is CASSGLAGTVGELFF. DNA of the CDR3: TGTGCCAGCAGCGGTCTAGCGGGGACGGTCGGGGAGCTGTTTTTT.

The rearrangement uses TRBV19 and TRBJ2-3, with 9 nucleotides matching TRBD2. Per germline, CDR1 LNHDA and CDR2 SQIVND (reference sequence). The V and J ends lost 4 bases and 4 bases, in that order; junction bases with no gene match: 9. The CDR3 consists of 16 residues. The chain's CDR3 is CASSNRGAGGADTQYF. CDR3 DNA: TGTGCCAGTAGTAACAGGGGTGCGGGAGGGGCAGATACGCAGTATTTT.

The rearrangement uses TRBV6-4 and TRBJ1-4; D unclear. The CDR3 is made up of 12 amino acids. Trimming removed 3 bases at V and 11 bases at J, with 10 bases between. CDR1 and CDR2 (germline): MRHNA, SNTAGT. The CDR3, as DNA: TGTGCCAGCAGTGAAGAAATGAGGAAACTGTTTTTT. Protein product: CASSEEMRKLFF.

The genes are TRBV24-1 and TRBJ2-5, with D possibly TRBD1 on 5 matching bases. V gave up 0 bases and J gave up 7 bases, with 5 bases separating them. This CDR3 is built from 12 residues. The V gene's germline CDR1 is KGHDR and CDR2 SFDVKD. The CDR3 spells CATSDLRGTQYF. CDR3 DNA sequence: TGTGCCACCAGTGATTTGAGGGGGACCCAGTACTTC.

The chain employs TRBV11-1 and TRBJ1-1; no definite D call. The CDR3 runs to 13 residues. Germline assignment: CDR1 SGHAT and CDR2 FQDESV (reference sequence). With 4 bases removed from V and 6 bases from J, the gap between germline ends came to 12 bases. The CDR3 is CASSSIGFSEAFF. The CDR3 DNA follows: TGTGCCAGCAGCTCTATCGGGTTCTCTGAAGCTTTCTTT. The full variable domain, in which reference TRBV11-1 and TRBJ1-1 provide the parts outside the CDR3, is EAEVAQSPRYKITEKSQAVAFWCDPISGHATLYWYRQILGQGPELLVQFQDESVVDDSQLPKDRFSAERLKGVDSTLKIQPAELGDSAMYLCASSSIGFSEAFFGQGTRLTVV.

CDR3 nucleotides: TGTGCCAGCAGCTTGGGGGCCCCGGGGACCTTC. This translates into CASSLGAPGTF. The gene calls are TRBV28 and TRBJ1-2; tentative D call: TRBD1 (6 bases). The CDR3 totals 11 residues. V was cut by 6 bases and J by 14 bases, with 16 bases left in between. The germline V gene encodes CDR1 MDHEN and CDR2 SYDVKM.